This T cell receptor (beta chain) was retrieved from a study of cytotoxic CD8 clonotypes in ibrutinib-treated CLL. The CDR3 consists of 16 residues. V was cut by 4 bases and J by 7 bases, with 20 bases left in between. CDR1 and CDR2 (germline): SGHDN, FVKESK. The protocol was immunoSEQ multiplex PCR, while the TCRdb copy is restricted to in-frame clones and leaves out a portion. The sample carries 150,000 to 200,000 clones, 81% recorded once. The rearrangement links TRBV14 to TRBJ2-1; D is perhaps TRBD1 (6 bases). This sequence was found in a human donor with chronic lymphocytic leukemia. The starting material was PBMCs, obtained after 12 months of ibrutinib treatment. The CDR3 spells CASSPGASRFGNEQFF. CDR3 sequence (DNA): TGTGCCAGCAGCCCAGGGGCTAGTAGGTTTGGGAATGAGCAGTTCTTC.